This passage covers 6 T cell receptor beta chains from one sample sequenced in a study of patients and donors after allogeneic stem cell transplantation. TCRdb redid the calling of the RT-PCR reads with MiXCR, one entry per CDR3 protein. Seen here are 100,000 to 130,000 distinct CDR3 sequences, roughly 35% observed once, and the top ten hold 27%. Specimen: blood, either unsorted or a sorted T cell fraction (not recorded which). These receptor sequences come from a human donor who was either an allogeneic HSCT recipient or a stem cell or donor lymphocyte infusion donor (not recorded which). It is not recorded whose cells these are; they may come from a transplant donor.

This clonotype showed up just a few times. The chain couples TRBV29-1 to TRBJ1-5, with 10 nucleotides matching TRBD1. With V trimmed by 4 bases and J by 11 bases, 20 bases remained unmatched. Germline CDR1 and CDR2: SQVTM and ANQGSEA. The CDR3 extends over 17 amino acids. The CDR3 loop reads CSVVVSDRGFQSGAQHF. CDR3 coding DNA: TGCAGCGTTGTAGTTTCGGACAGGGGGTTTCAATCAGGGGCCCAGCATTTT.

This clonotype showed up just a few times. The CDR3 here is CSATDSISYNEQFF. The CDR3 nucleotides are TGCAGTGCTACCGACTCCATCTCCTACAATGAGCAGTTCTTC. This chain connects TRBV20-1 to TRBJ2-1; D unresolved. Trimming took off 4 bases at V and 0 bases at J, with 10 bases between the two ends. CDR1 is DFQATT and CDR2 is SNEGSKA in the germline V gene (reference sequence). The CDR3 totals 14 residues.

This chain connects TRBV5-1 to TRBJ2-7; the match to TRBD2 covers 9 bases. There are 14 residues in the CDR3. Losses at the gene ends were 0 bases for V and 5 bases for J; bases not matched to a gene: 3. Germline V gene sequence: CDR1 SGHRS, CDR2 YFSETQ. The CDR3 region is CASSLGGRANEQYF. CDR3 in DNA: TGCGCCAGCAGCTTGGGCGGGAGGGCCAACGAGCAGTACTTC.

This clonotype was picked up a small number of times. Here the CDR3 DNA reads TGTGCCAGCAGTTACCGGCCAGGGTTGAATTCACCCCTCCACTTT. This sequence encodes CASSYRPGLNSPLHF. This chain uses TRBV6-6 with TRBJ1-6, with a tentative D call TRBD1 (5 bases). The germline gives CDR1 MNHNY, CDR2 SVGAGI (reference sequence). This CDR3 is built from 15 residues. V gave up 2 bases and J gave up 7 bases, with 12 bases separating them.

The chain combines TRBV19 with TRBJ1-1, with TRBD1 as a possible D gene (5 bases). The CDR3 spans 13 residues. The germline V and J ends were trimmed by 5 bases and 7 bases, with 14 bases remaining between them. CDR1 and CDR2 from the germline V gene are LNHDA and SQIVND (reference sequence). CDR3: CASSATRGGEAFF. The CDR3 nucleotides are TGTGCCAGTAGTGCGACCCGGGGGGGTGAAGCTTTCTTT.

The V gene is TRBV6-6, the J gene TRBJ2-5, with D perhaps TRBD1 (5 bases). Germline-derived CDR1 and CDR2 are MNHNY and SVGAGI (reference sequence). Trimming removed 5 bases at V and 2 bases at J, with 15 bases between. The CDR3 spans 15 residues. The CDR3 DNA reads as TGTGCCAGCAGTCTCCCGTCCGCAGGGCAAGAGACCCAGTACTTC. This translates into CASSLPSAGQETQYF.